These T cell receptor beta chains were read from a single sample in a study of spatial heterogeneity in lung cancer. MiXCR, applied by TCRdb to the 5' RACE reads, yields one record per CDR3 protein. The sample lists thousands of distinct CDR3 sequences, around 13% occurring once. Specimen: normal lung tissue next to the tumor, collected at surgery. The receptors stem from a female donor with early-stage non-small cell lung cancer. The CDR3 runs from the conserved cysteine through the conserved F or W. The D gene is left open where the match is weak. A row's size may be missing; if present it is once, few, many or a size class.

j_gene	abundance	v_gene	d_gene	CDR3nt	CDR3aa
TRBJ2-3	many	TRBV14	.	TGTGCCAGCAGCCAAGCATATACGCAGTATTTT	CASSQAYTQYF
TRBJ2-5	many	TRBV6-5	.	TGTGCCAGCAGTTCTCTGGGTGGTTGGGAGACCCAGTACTTC	CASSSLGGWETQYF
TRBJ2-3	few	TRBV7-9	.	TGTGCCAGCAGTGAATATGCTGAACGAGTGGAAGATACGCAGTATTTT	CASSEYAERVEDTQYF
TRBJ2-2	.	TRBV24-1	.	TGTGCCACCAGTTACCCTAACACCGGGGAGCTGTTTTTT	CATSYPNTGELFF
TRBJ2-7	.	TRBV5-1	TRBD2	TGCGCCAGCAGCCGCGGCGGGGGGGATTCCTACGAGCAGTACTTC	CASSRGGGDSYEQYF
TRBJ1-1	many	TRBV18	.	TGTGCCAGCTCACCGCAGAACACTGAAGCTTTCTTT	CASSPQNTEAFF
TRBJ2-3	many	TRBV4-3	TRBD1	TGCGCCAGCAGCCAATCCCCTGGACAGGGCGCAGATACGCAGTATTTT	CASSQSPGQGADTQYF
TRBJ1-5	medium-sized	TRBV6-5	.	TGTGCCAGCAGTTACCAGGGAATGCAGCCCCAGCATTTT	CASSYQGMQPQHF
TRBJ2-1	.	TRBV7-9	.	TGTGCCAGCAGCTTAGGTGCGGCTTTCGGGGAGCAGTTCTTC	CASSLGAAFGEQFF
TRBJ1-2	many	TRBV28	.	TGTGCCAGCAGTTCTCCGATGCAAATCTATGGCTACACCTTC	CASSSPMQIYGYTF
TRBJ1-5	.	TRBV7-9	.	TGTGCCAGCAGCTCCACACAGGCCGCTGGTCAGCCCCAGCATTTT	CASSSTQAAGQPQHF
TRBJ2-4	many	TRBV4-3	.	TGCGCCAGCAGCCAAAACCGGGACAAAAAAAACATTCAGTACTTC	CASSQNRDKKNIQYF
TRBJ2-4	.	TRBV12-3/TRBV12-4	.	TGTGCCAGCAGTCCCCTGAGAGGGCAGGAAAACATTCAGTACTTC	CASSPLRGQENIQYF
TRBJ1-4	large	TRBV5-4	.	TGTGCCAGCAGCCCGACCGGTGATGCAACTAATGAAAAACTGTTTTTT	CASSPTGDATNEKLFF
TRBJ2-3	.	TRBV11-3	.	TGTGCCAGCAGCTTAAGTGGGAGCCGGGCAGATACGCAGTATTTT	CASSLSGSRADTQYF
TRBJ1-1	.	TRBV3-1	TRBD1	TGTGCCAGCAGCCCGAGAAGGGGGACAGTAGGTACTGAAGCTTTCTTT	CASSPRRGTVGTEAFF
TRBJ2-2	many	TRBV28	.	TGTGCCAGCAGTTTTGTAACGTCCGGGGAGCTGTTTTTT	CASSFVTSGELFF
TRBJ2-5	many	TRBV5-1	.	TGCGCCAGCAGCTTGGGTCTATTTGAGACCCAGTACTTC	CASSLGLFETQYF
TRBJ2-2	many	TRBV7-2	TRBD1	TGTGCCAGCAGCCCGACAGGGTTAAACACCGGGGAGCTGTTTTTT	CASSPTGLNTGELFF
TRBJ1-6	once	TRBV20-1	.	TGCAGTGCTACCCAAGGCATCCTGGGGTCCTATAATTCACCCCTCCACTTT	CSATQGILGSYNSPLHF
TRBJ1-1	few	TRBV6-6	.	TGTGCCAGCAGTTTAGTGGGACCTGAAGCTTTCTTT	CASSLVGPEAFF
TRBJ1-3	few	TRBV6-5	.	TGTGCCAGCAAAACCTCTGGAAACACCATATATTTT	CASKTSGNTIYF
TRBJ2-2	medium-sized	TRBV7-6	.	TGTGCCAGCAGCTTAGTCGCGATGGCCGGGGAGCTGTTTTTT	CASSLVAMAGELFF
TRBJ2-1	.	TRBV4-2	.	TGTGCCAGCTCCAGCCTTTCTAGCGACTACAATGAGCAGTTCTTC	CASSSLSSDYNEQFF
TRBJ1-2	few	TRBV28	.	TGTGCCAGCAGGACAGGTGCACTGAACTATGGCTACACCTTC	CASRTGALNYGYTF
TRBJ2-1	few	TRBV20-1	TRBD2	TGCAGTGCTGGACCGCGCGGGAGGGGAAGTGAGCAGTTCTTC	CSAGPRGRGSEQFF
TRBJ1-2	medium-sized	TRBV5-6	.	TGTGCCAGCAGCTTACAGACCTATGGCTACACCTTC	CASSLQTYGYTF
TRBJ2-7	medium-sized	TRBV7-2	.	TGTGCCAGCAGCCCCGGTAGGTACGAGCAGTACTTC	CASSPGRYEQYF
TRBJ1-5	medium-sized	TRBV12-3/TRBV12-4	.	TGTGCCAGCAGTCACGCAGGGTTTCAGCCCCAGCATTTT	CASSHAGFQPQHF
TRBJ2-7	.	TRBV12-3/TRBV12-4	.	TGTGCCAGCAGCCCGGGACATCGCTACGAGCAGTACTTC	CASSPGHRYEQYF
TRBJ2-1	hyperexpanded	TRBV27	.	TGTGCCAGCAGTTTCGTTGGGAATGAGCAGTTCTTC	CASSFVGNEQFF
TRBJ2-2	many	TRBV7-2	TRBD2	TGTGCCAGCAGCTTAGTCGCTAGCGGGAGGGCCGGGTTAGTCGGGGAGCTGTTTTTT	CASSLVASGRAGLVGELFF
TRBJ2-1	many	TRBV9	TRBD2	TGTGCCAGCAGCGTTGAACAGCGGGGGGTCTATTACAATGAGCAGTTCTTC	CASSVEQRGVYYNEQFF
TRBJ1-2	many	TRBV18	.	TGTGCCAGCTCACCCCGTCGGGATAACTATGGCTACACCTTC	CASSPRRDNYGYTF
TRBJ1-2	many	TRBV5-1	.	TGCGCCAGCAGCTTGGTCTTGGGCGATGGCTACACCTTC	CASSLVLGDGYTF
TRBJ2-7	.	TRBV19	TRBD1	TGTGCCAGTAGTAGCCGGGGACAGGCGAACTCCTACGAGCAGTACTTC	CASSSRGQANSYEQYF
TRBJ2-7	medium-sized	TRBV6-2/TRBV6-3	.	TGTGCCAGCAAGGACTTCCGGGACGTCTCCTACGAGCAGTACTTC	CASKDFRDVSYEQYF
TRBJ2-7	medium-sized	TRBV11-2	.	TGTGCCAGCAGCCCCCGTCCCTACGAGCAGTACTTC	CASSPRPYEQYF
TRBJ2-3	medium-sized	TRBV28	.	TGTGCCAGCAGGGCCCCGACAGTAGGGCAGTATTTT	CASRAPTVGQYF
TRBJ2-3	.	TRBV4-2	TRBD2	TGTGCCAGCAGCCCACTAGCGGGGGCAGTGTCAGATACGCAGTATTTT	CASSPLAGAVSDTQYF